Given below is one T cell receptor beta chain in context. Its target is not known. This record belongs to a study of memory CD4+ T cells and cytomegalovirus serostatus. Single viable CD3+CD4+CD8-CD45RO+ cells were sorted as the memory CD4+ T cells. Overall study results and limits: Each of approximately 63 CMV-associated TCRbeta sequences occurred in one to five individuals. Median bootstrapped AUC for CMV status was approximately 0.96 originally, about 0.9 US-trained.

The length of the CDR3 is 12 residues. Germline V gene data show CDR1 as MNHEY and CDR2 as SVGAGI. V shed 2 bases and J shed 9 bases, with 8 bases lying between them. Here immunoSEQ multiplex PCR was the method, and the copy in TCRdb shows in-frame clones only, minus some. The table lists over 40,000 clones, around 72% of them singletons. The chain combines TRBV6-5 with TRBJ1-5; D is uncertain. This TCR was recovered from an adult in good health and CMV-seronegative. Sequenced sample: memory CD4+ T cells from blood. The DNA for the CDR3 is TGTGCCAGCAGTTACAAGAGTGGGCCCCAGCATTTT. This codes for CASSYKSGPQHF.